This TCR beta chain derives from a study of blood T cell repertoires in COVID-19. TCRdb's table, derived via immunoSEQ multiplex PCR, lists solely in-frame clones and lacks some. This table holds 250,000 to 350,000 clones, roughly 90% found once. Per the germline V gene, CDR1 is SGDLS and CDR2 is YYNGEE. V was pared by 0 bases and J by 5 bases, with 14 bases between. The CDR3 sequence is 15 residues long. The specimen sequenced was peripheral blood. J is TRBJ2-5 and V is TRBV9; the D gene is possibly TRBD2 (6 bases). The TCR comes from a woman aged 25 to 39 with COVID-19, enrolled during active disease. Here the CDR3 DNA reads TGTGCCAGCAGCGTAGTGGGCGGGGTGAGGGAGACCCAGTACTTC. Its protein is CASSVVGGVRETQYF.